This TCR beta chain was identified during a study of cytomegalovirus exposure and HLA in healthy donors. The CDR3 sequence is 17 residues long. The ends lost 6 bases at V and 0 bases at J; junction bases unmatched: 6. Per germline, CDR1 SNHLY and CDR2 FYNNEI. The study's findings and limits: Most observed TCR sequences were rare, whereas some public TCRs were detected in many donors. It was about 150 TCR beta chains that were listed as cytomegalovirus-associated. Among immune exposure information, only CMV serostatus was available. CMV antigen specificity was confirmed in vitro for a few CMV-associated chains.

PCR amplification relied on 60 Vbeta primers (plus 13 Jbeta primers). The method was immunoSEQ multiplex PCR; TCRdb's version includes in-frame clones alone and lacks a portion of them. The sample records fewer than 200,000 clones, 76% being singletons. The table lists this clone with a few counts. Its antigen remains unidentified. The source is a female donor in good health and CMV-seronegative. The gene calls are TRBV2 and TRBJ2-7; 15 nucleotides line up with TRBD2. The sequencing input was PBMCs. The CDR3: CASRGGTSGRSSYEQYF. The CDR3 DNA sequence: TGTGCCAGCAGGGGTGGGACTAGCGGGAGGAGCTCCTACGAGCAGTACTTC.